Below, 25 T cell receptor beta chains from the same sample are listed, as sequenced in a study of Ad26.COV2.S vaccination and SARS-CoV-2 variants. Some clones are missing from TCRdb's copy, which holds only in-frame ones; the method was immunoSEQ multiplex PCR. The sample has about 400,000 clones, around 91% seen once; the top ten hold around 2%. Treatment specified: about 20 received Ad26.COV2.S at low or high dose, single or two shots; several received placebo; per-sample allocation not given. On day 63 after the first injection, vaccine and placebo recipients gave samples. The sequencing used peripheral blood, collected in a trial of Ad26.COV2.S vaccine versus placebo. The source is a person aged 18-65 years who received the Ad26.COV2.S COVID-19 vaccine or a placebo.

The chain couples TRBV21-1 to TRBJ2-7; the table's D call, TRBD2, was not checked against the DNA. TRBV21-1 is given as a pseudogene. CDR3 length equals 17 residues. The CDR3, as DNA: TGTGCCAGCAGCAAAGAGGGTGAGGAGGACTACCGTCCCGAGCAGTACTTC. This sequence encodes CASSKEGEEDYRPEQYF.

This sequence joins TRBV12-5 and TRBJ2-1; a weak D match, TRBD1 (5 bases). Germline CDR1 LGHNT, CDR2 FRNRAP. Trimming stripped 1 base from V and 0 bases from J, with 13 bases between. This CDR3 comprises 17 residues. The CDR3 loop reads CASGLELLQGSYNEQFF. In DNA, the CDR3 is TGTGCTAGTGGTTTGGAACTCCTCCAGGGCTCCTACAATGAGCAGTTCTTC.

V and J are TRBV5-6 and TRBJ1-1; D is uncertain. Between the trimmed V and J ends, which lost 4 bases and 0 bases, there was a span of 13 bases. The CDR3 contains 15 residues. Germline-derived CDR1 and CDR2 are SGHDT and YYEEEE. The chain's CDR3 is CASSLRPHLNTEAFF. The CDR3 region has the DNA TGTGCCAGCAGCCTTCGGCCTCATTTGAACACTGAAGCTTTCTTT. Full variable domain (rest looked up from reference TRBV5-6 and TRBJ1-1): DAGVTQSPTHLIKTRGQQVTLRCSPKSGHDTVSWYQQALGQGPQFIFQYYEEEERQRGNFPDRFSGHQFPNYSSELNVNALLLGDSALYLCASSLRPHLNTEAFFGQGTRLTVV.

The chain employs TRBV3-1 (or the pseudogene TRBV3-2) and TRBJ2-7; 7 nucleotides line up with TRBD1. With V trimmed by 2 bases and J by 3 bases, 10 bases remained unmatched. CDR3 length equals 16 residues. CDR1 LGHDT and CDR2 YNNKEL come from the germline V gene (reference sequence). CDR3 residues: CASSQLTGALVYEQYF. The CDR3 DNA reads as TGTGCCAGCAGCCAACTAACAGGGGCACTAGTCTACGAGCAGTACTTC.

This rearrangement joins TRBV24-1 to TRBJ2-2, with TRBD2 matching over 12 bases. Germline V gene data show CDR1 as KGHDR and CDR2 as SFDVKD. The CDR3 loop spans 16 amino acids. V was clipped by 3 bases and J by 6 bases; unmatched bases: 4. The CDR3 sequence is CATSDNRLAGAGELFF. CDR3 in DNA: TGTGCCACCAGTGATAATAGACTAGCGGGAGCCGGGGAGCTGTTTTTT.

The table lists this clone with a few counts. This chain joins TRBV7-2 and TRBJ1-6; D call uncertain. This CDR3 comprises 14 residues. The ends were cut back, 1 base at V and 4 bases at J, with 5 bases in the middle. Germline values: CDR1 SGHTA, CDR2 FQGNSA. The CDR3 DNA follows: TGTGCCAGCAGCTTAGGGCCTTATAATTCACCCCTCCACTTT. Its protein is CASSLGPYNSPLHF.

The CDR3 DNA follows: TGTGCCAGCTCACCACTAGGGCCTGGTCAGCCCCAGCATTTT. Translation: CASSPLGPGQPQHF. This chain links TRBV18 with TRBJ1-5; D gene unclear. Trimming stripped 1 base from V and 6 bases from J, with 10 bases between. The germline V gene encodes CDR1 KGHSH and CDR2 LQKENI. The CDR3 consists of 14 residues.

This chain uses TRBV3-1 (or the pseudogene TRBV3-2) with TRBJ1-3; tentative D call: TRBD1 (6 bases). Trimming cost V 3 bases and J 4 bases, with 19 bases left between them. The CDR3 totals 17 residues. The germline CDR1 and CDR2 sequences are LGHDT and YNNKEL (reference sequence). The CDR3 is CASSQYPGGTSGNTIYF. The CDR3 DNA reads TGTGCCAGCAGCCAGTATCCGGGGGGGACATCGGGAAACACCATATATTTT.

A single count supports this clone. The chain is built from TRBV7-2 and TRBJ2-3; D may be TRBD1 (6 bases). The CDR3 is 16 amino acids. From germline, CDR1 is SGHTA and CDR2 FQGNSA. Between the trimmed V and J ends, which lost 1 base and 3 bases, there was a span of 14 bases. The CDR3 sequence is CASSLDRAVGTDTQYF. The DNA for the CDR3 is TGTGCCAGCAGCTTAGACAGGGCTGTTGGGACAGATACGCAGTATTTT.

This chain links TRBV28 with TRBJ1-2, with D unresolved. Per the germline V gene, CDR1 is MDHEN and CDR2 is SYDVKM. V gave up 5 bases and J gave up 4 bases, with 11 bases separating them. The CDR3 extends over 13 amino acids. CDR3 sequence (DNA): TGTGCCAGCAGTAGTCGCAGCCTCTATGGCTACACCTTC. Its protein product is CASSSRSLYGYTF.

The chain is built from TRBV4-2 and TRBJ1-1; unclear D gene. Per germline, CDR1 LGHNA and CDR2 YNFKEQ. This CDR3 spans 15 amino acids. V dropped 1 base and J dropped 0 bases, with 9 bases sitting between them. The CDR3 coding sequence is TGTGCCAGCAGCCAAGCTTCAGCTATGAACACTGAAGCTTTCTTT. Protein product: CASSQASAMNTEAFF.

The rearrangement joins TRBV28 to TRBJ1-1; the D is unclear. CDR1 and CDR2 (germline): MDHEN, SYDVKM. This CDR3 region has 13 residues. Deletions cut 10 bases from V and 4 bases from J, with 16 bases between. The CDR3: CATVIPIPTEAFF. CDR3 in DNA: TGTGCCACCGTGATCCCCATCCCCACTGAAGCTTTCTTT.

The chain has TRBV5-4 and TRBJ2-3; 9 bases fit TRBD2. V dropped 4 bases and J dropped 1; count of bases not matched to a gene: 10. The CDR3 loop spans 17 amino acids. The germline V gene encodes CDR1 SGHNT and CDR2 YYREEE (reference sequence). The CDR3 bases are TGTGCCAGCAGCCCAAGGGGACCTAGCGGGGGCACAGATACGCAGTATTTT. Translation gives CASSPRGPSGGTDTQYF.

The CDR3: CASSYSSVNTEAFF. DNA for the CDR3: TGTGCCAGCAGTTACTCCTCGGTGAACACTGAAGCTTTCTTT. This rearrangement joins TRBV6-5 to TRBJ1-1; D call uncertain. This CDR3 is 14 amino acids long. Trimming shortened V by 0 bases and J by 0 bases, and 5 bases separated the two germline ends. CDR1 is MNHEY, CDR2 SVGAGI, per germline.

The gene calls are TRBV10-1 and TRBJ1-1; D possibly corresponds to TRBD1 (5 bases). V lost 0 bases and J 6 bases, leaving 17 bases between the germline ends. The CDR3 has 16 residues. Germline CDR1 and CDR2: WNHNN and SYGVQD (reference sequence). The CDR3 loop reads CASSESRGQGGPEAFF. The DNA for the CDR3 is TGCGCCAGCAGTGAGTCAAGGGGCCAGGGTGGTCCTGAAGCTTTCTTT.

This clone has more than one count but fewer than ten. This chain uses TRBV6-5 with TRBJ1-6; D unresolved. This CDR3 comprises 12 residues. Germline V gene data show CDR1 as MNHEY and CDR2 as SVGAGI. Trimming took off 7 bases at V and 10 bases at J, with 11 bases between the two ends. CDR3 in DNA: TGTGCCAGCAAGAACCGGGAATCACCCCTCCACTTT. Translating it yields CASKNRESPLHF.

The V gene is TRBV28, the J gene TRBJ2-4; D is unresolved. The CDR3 is 12 residues long. V was shortened by 2 bases and J by 9 bases, with 8 bases between the two germline ends. Per germline, CDR1 MDHEN and CDR2 SYDVKM. CDR3 sequence: CASSLSLSIQYF. In DNA form, the CDR3 reads TGTGCCAGCAGTTTAAGTCTGTCCATTCAGTACTTC.

Remarks on this clone: Other DNA sequences in this specimen translate into the identical CDR3. The V call is TRBV6-5, the J call TRBJ2-1; 7 nucleotides match TRBD1. CDR3 length: 12 residues. J was trimmed by 8 bases and V by 4 bases; bases with no gene match: 2. Germline V gene sequence: CDR1 MNHEY, CDR2 SVGAGI. CDR3 bases: TGTGCCAGCAGTTCGCAGGGGGATGAGCAGTTCTTC. Its translation: CASSSQGDEQFF.

The gene calls are TRBV11-2 and TRBJ2-1, with a tentative D call TRBD2 (6 bases). The CDR3 is 15 residues long. V lost 0 bases to trimming and J lost 1 base, with 7 bases between them. The V gene's germline CDR1 is SGHAT and CDR2 FQNNGV. In nucleotides, the CDR3 is TGTGCCAGCAGCTTAGAAGCGGGTTCCTACAATGAGCAGTTCTTC. Residues: CASSLEAGSYNEQFF.

V usage is TRBV7-2 and J usage is TRBJ1-2; 12 bases match TRBD1. Germline CDR1 SGHTA, CDR2 FQGNSA. The junction had 6 bases not matched to a gene; V was cut back by 5 bases and J by 8 bases. This CDR3 comprises 14 residues. The CDR3 sequence is CASSRDRGLLGYTF. CDR3 coding DNA: TGTGCCAGCAGCAGGGACAGGGGGCTATTAGGCTACACCTTC.

The CDR3 sequence: CASSQGASGSSYNEQFF. CDR3 sequence (DNA): TGCGCCAGCAGCCAAGGGGCTAGCGGGAGCTCCTACAATGAGCAGTTCTTC. V gene TRBV4-1 combines with J gene TRBJ2-1, with 10 positions matching TRBD2. Germline CDR1 and CDR2: MGHRA and YSYEKL. This CDR3 is 17 amino acids long. With V trimmed by 1 base and J by 0 bases, 3 bases remained unmatched.

The genes are TRBV23-1 and TRBJ2-4; D is possibly TRBD1 (5 bases). TRBV23-1 is labeled an ORF, and its function is uncertain. Trimming left V 2 bases short and J 0 bases short, with 17 bases between. The CDR3 is 18 amino acids. CDR3 in DNA: TGCGCCAGCAGTCAAAGATTAGACAGCCAACTAGCCAAAAACATTCAGTACTTC. It translates to CASSQRLDSQLAKNIQYF.

This chain uses TRBV18 with TRBJ1-1, with TRBD1 matching 10 bases. Germline CDR1 is KGHSH and CDR2 is LQKENI. V trimming: 2 bases; J trimming: 3 bases; junction bases outside the gene matches: 6. There are 16 residues in the CDR3. CDR3 coding DNA: TGTGCCAGCTCACCAGCGGGACAGGGGATGTACACTGAAGCTTTCTTT. Its protein product is CASSPAGQGMYTEAFF.

This chain links TRBV6-5 with TRBJ1-1; D not resolved. The CDR3 contains 11 residues. Trimming removed 7 bases from V and 10 bases from J, with 13 bases in between. Germline CDR1 MNHEY, CDR2 SVGAGI. DNA for the CDR3: TGTGCCAGCAAGGGCCGTGGAGGAGCTTTCTTT. This translates into CASKGRGGAFF.

The rearrangement joins TRBV10-1 to TRBJ2-1; 8 bases fit TRBD1. V gave up 8 bases and J gave up 3 bases; unmatched junction bases: 9. The CDR3 sequence is 15 residues long. CDR1 and CDR2 from the germline V gene are WNHNN and SYGVQD (reference sequence). In DNA, the CDR3 is TGCGCCAGCGCCCCAGGGGGCTCATTCTACAATGAGCAGTTCTTC. Translating it yields CASAPGGSFYNEQFF.